This T cell receptor beta chain was sequenced in a study of CD8 T cells in Susac syndrome. Overall study: Eight or nine of the sequenced Susac syndrome patients were in remission, and roughly 6 had active disease.

TCR beta was sequenced from blood CD8+ and CD4+ T cells. CD8+ and CD4+ T cells were negatively isolated; TEMRA cells were FACS-enriched. Reverse transcription of about 0.45 to 1 ug RNA was carried out with random hexamers. Each CDR3 protein is one row after TCRdb ran MiXCR on the immunoSEQ multiplex PCR reads. The data show about 140,000 distinct CDR3 sequences, roughly 94% seen once. CDR1 and CDR2 from the germline V gene are MDHEN and SYDVKM. J was trimmed by 4 bases and V by 6 bases; bases with no gene match: 7. The CDR3 has 14 amino acids. Material: CD4+ T cells from PBMCs. This receptor was taken from a human donor with Susac syndrome. The chain recombines TRBV28 with TRBJ2-3, with TRBD1 matching over 7 bases. This CDR3 is CASSLDRAADTQYF. CDR3 sequence (DNA): TGTGCCAGCAGCCTTGACAGGGCAGCAGATACGCAGTATTTT.